The clone carrying this T cell receptor beta chain has only a few counts. The trim removed 5 bases at V and 1 base at J, leaving 7 bases unmatched. The CDR3 has 16 amino acids. CDR1 DFQATT and CDR2 SNEGSKA come from the germline V gene (reference sequence). These data come from a study of blood T cells in healthy people across ages. The authors ran a second PCR of 7 to 11 cycles using a sample-barcoded 5' primer and a J-beta primer mix. Tagging of each cDNA molecule was performed by a template-switch adaptor with 12 random nucleotides. TCRdb re-called the 5' RACE reads through MiXCR, storing one row per CDR3 protein. Of some 1.5 million distinct CDR3 sequences listed, 28% are singletons.

The TCR sequence derives from a woman under 40 in good health. The sequencing sample was made of blood. V is TRBV20-1 and J is TRBJ2-3; 12 bases are shared with TRBD2. Here the CDR3 reads CSALDRLAGGTDTQYF. The CDR3 bases are TGCAGTGCTCTGGATCGACTAGCGGGGGGCACAGATACGCAGTATTTT.